This TCR beta chain stems from a study of cytomegalovirus exposure and HLA in healthy donors. Germline CDR1 reads SGDLS; CDR2 reads YYNGEE. This CDR3 is built from 16 residues. With 4 bases removed from V and 4 bases from J, the gap between germline ends came to 20 bases. Study results and caveats: Through in vitro validation, three CMV-associated chains were shown to be specific for CMV antigens.

On this clone: The antigen remains undetermined.

Primers for the PCR totalled 60 Vbeta and 13 Jbeta. The table came from immunoSEQ multiplex PCR; TCRdb's copy has only in-frame clones and leaves some out. The sample has about 160,000 clones; 80% to 90% are singletons. The rearrangement joins TRBV9 to TRBJ2-5; D may be TRBD1 (6 bases). Material for sequencing was PBMCs. The receptor was derived from a male donor in good health and CMV-seronegative. The CDR3 DNA follows: TGTGCCAGCAGCCCTCGGACAGCAACGGGGCGAGAGACCCAGTACTTC. Its translation is CASSPRTATGRETQYF.